These T cell receptor beta chains were read from a single sample in a study of tumor-infiltrating lymphocytes in oesophageal squamous cell carcinoma. From the PCR reads, TCRdb called clonotypes with MiXCR, one entry per CDR3 protein. Among around 21,000 distinct CDR3 sequences, roughly 39% were seen once, and the ten largest hold about 10%. The specimen sequenced was normal esophageal tissue next to the tumor. Source of these receptors: a male donor with esophageal squamous cell carcinoma. CDR3s include the opening cysteine and the closing phenylalanine or tryptophan. The D gene is left open where the match is weak. Not all rows give a size; the values are once, few, many and, for expanded clones, a class.

TRBV27	TRBJ1-6	14	many	.	TGTGCCAGCAGTTATAGGGGTAATAATTCACCCCTCCACTTT	CASSYRGNNSPLHF
TRBV28	TRBJ2-3	13	medium-sized	.	TGTGCCAGCCAGGGTCGTAACACAGATACGCAGTATTTT	CASQGRNTDTQYF
TRBV28	TRBJ1-5	14	.	TRBD1	TGTGCCAGCAGTCCATCGACAGGGTCTCAGCCCCAGCATTTT	CASSPSTGSQPQHF
TRBV19	TRBJ2-1	11	.	.	TGTGCCAGTACATCCTACAATGAGCAGTTCTTC	CASTSYNEQFF
TRBV6-1	TRBJ2-1	14	.	.	TGTGCCAGCAAACCAGTGGGGGAAAACAATGAGCAGTTCTTC	CASKPVGENNEQFF
TRBV13	TRBJ2-4	16	few	.	TGTGCCAGCAGCTACCCGGGACGGAGATCCCTTGGGGAGCAGTACTTC	CASSYPGRRSLGEQYF
TRBV7-2	TRBJ2-7	15	.	TRBD2	TGTGCCAGCAGTTGGACTAGCGGGGCGTCCTACGAGCAGTACTTC	CASSWTSGASYEQYF
TRBV19	TRBJ2-2	17	many	TRBD2	TGTGCCAGTAGACTGACTCGCCTAGCGGGGAACACCGGGGAGCTGTTTTTT	CASRLTRLAGNTGELFF
TRBV28	TRBJ2-4	13	once	.	TGTGCCAGCAGCCCTCCTACAGAAAACATTCAGTACTTC	CASSPPTENIQYF
TRBV24-1	TRBJ2-5	12	many	.	TGTGCCACTGGGGACTACCAAGAGACCCAGTACTTC	CATGDYQETQYF
TRBV27	TRBJ2-5	13	.	.	TGTGCCAGCAGTTTAAATCCCTACAATGAGCAGTACTTC	CASSLNPYNEQYF
TRBV28	TRBJ1-2	13	.	TRBD1	TGTGCCAGCGGAGGGACAGCTCCATATGGCTACACCTTC	CASGGTAPYGYTF
TRBV7-6	TRBJ2-7	16	many	.	TGTGCCAGCAGCTCGGGGTCGGGGCAGGGCCCCTACGAGCAGTACTTC	CASSSGSGQGPYEQYF
TRBV7-3	TRBJ2-1	16	.	.	TGTGCCAGCAGCCGGGTGGGGGCCAACCCCCGAGAGACCCAGTTCTTC	CASSRVGANPRETQFF
TRBV7-8	TRBJ2-3	15	medium-sized	.	TGTGCCAGCAGCTTAATGGGCCGATTCACAGATACGCAGTATTTT	CASSLMGRFTDTQYF
TRBV6-6	TRBJ2-1	14	medium-sized	TRBD1	TGTGCCAGCAGTTACTTCGGACAGGACAATGAGCAGTTCTTC	CASSYFGQDNEQFF
TRBV4-1	TRBJ2-5	14	few	TRBD1	TGCGCCAGCAGCCTTCGACAGGGCTATGAGACCCAGTACTTC	CASSLRQGYETQYF
TRBV6-6	TRBJ2-1	15	.	TRBD1	TGTGCCAGCAGTTACTCGGGGACAGGGAACAATGAGCAGTTCTTC	CASSYSGTGNNEQFF
TRBV6-2/TRBV6-3	TRBJ2-5	11	.	.	TGTGCCAGCAGTTACGTGGAGACCCAGTACTTC	CASSYVETQYF
TRBV6-6	TRBJ2-7	12	medium-sized	.	TGTGCCAGCAGTTACTCTGGTTCACCCCTCCACTTC	CASSYSGSPLHF
TRBV9	TRBJ1-3	12	.	.	TGTGCCAGCTCGGGAGTTGCGCCCACCATATATTTT	CASSGVAPTIYF
TRBV6-1	TRBJ2-5	15	few	TRBD2	TGTGCCAGCAGTGAAGCGGCGGGAGGGGGATATGAGCAGTACTTC	CASSEAAGGGYEQYF
TRBV7-6	TRBJ2-1	16	.	.	TGTGCCAGCAGCCCAAAACAGAATAGCATTTACAATGAGCAGTTCTTC	CASSPKQNSIYNEQFF
TRBV7-3	TRBJ2-1	15	many	.	TGTGCCAGCAGCTTAAGGGAGACCCCCTACAATGAGCAGTTCTTC	CASSLRETPYNEQFF
TRBV27	TRBJ2-7	11	.	.	TGTGCCAGCAGTTTACTTGGGTCGCAGTACTTC	CASSLLGSQYF
TRBV11-2	TRBJ1-6	15	many	.	TGTGCCAGCAGCTTACGGTATGGGGGTAATTCACCCCTCCACTTT	CASSLRYGGNSPLHF
TRBV7-6	TRBJ2-3	15	.	.	TGTGACAGCAGCTTAGCGTTTAGTACAGGAGGGACCCAGTATTTT	CDSSLAFSTGGTQYF
TRBV19	TRBJ2-5	13	many	.	TGTGCCAGTAGTATATCTGGACCTACGGATGCGTACTTC	CASSISGPTDAYF
TRBV7-2	TRBJ1-4	14	.	.	TGTGCCAGCAGCTTTCAGGGCTCTAATGAAAAACTGTTTTTT	CASSFQGSNEKLFF